Below are 18 T cell receptor beta chains sequenced from a single sample in a study of OX40 agonist ivuxolimab in advanced cancers. TCRdb's table, derived via immunoSEQ multiplex PCR, lists solely in-frame clones and lacks some. This sample yields over 70,000 clones, of which 65% to 90% are seen a single time; roughly 1.9% belongs to the top ten. The material sequenced was CD4+ or CD8+ T cells sorted from blood, taken in a trial of the OX40 agonist ivuxolimab. The receptors derive from an adult with an advanced solid tumor such as melanoma, head and neck, liver or kidney cancer.

Of note for this clone: Other DNA sequences in this specimen translate into the identical CDR3. The V and J genes are TRBV28 and TRBJ1-2; D is unresolved. Trimming removed 2 bases from V and 3 bases from J, with 4 bases in between. Germline values: CDR1 MDHEN, CDR2 SYDVKM. The CDR3 covers 12 residues. In DNA form, the CDR3 reads TGTGCCAGCAGTTTAAGTGACTATGGCTACACCTTC. Protein: CASSLSDYGYTF.

J is TRBJ2-5 and V is TRBV13; 11 bases map to TRBD1. The CDR3 spans 18 residues. From germline, CDR1 is PRHDT and CDR2 FYEKMQ (reference sequence). Unmatched junction bases numbered 9, after V lost 2 bases and J lost 1 base. The DNA of the CDR3 is TGTGCCAGCAGCTTACTGGACAGGGGGCGCATTACCCAAGAGACCCAGTACTTC. The encoded protein is CASSLLDRGRITQETQYF. Drawing the rest from reference TRBV13 and TRBJ2-5, the complete variable domain is AAGVIQSPRHLIKEKRETATLKCYPIPRHDTVYWYQQGPGQDPQFLISFYEKMQSDKGSIPDRFSAQQFSDYHSELNMSSLELGDSALYFCASSLLDRGRITQETQYFGPGTRLLVL.

In this sample, this clone turned up once. This rearrangement joins TRBV30 to TRBJ2-7; D perhaps matches TRBD1 (6 bases). The V gene lost 0 bases and the J gene lost 0 bases, with 9 bases spanning the gap. Germline lookup yields CDR1 GTSNPN and CDR2 SVGIG (reference sequence). This CDR3 spans 14 amino acids. As DNA, the CDR3 is TGTGCCTGGAGTGTAAAGGGGGTCTCCTACGAGCAGTACTTC. Translated, it gives CAWSVKGVSYEQYF.

The DNA for the CDR3 is TGTGCCAGCAGTTCCGGGACAGGAGGCAATCAGCCCCAGCATTTT. Translated, it gives CASSSGTGGNQPQHF. The chain carries TRBV2 and TRBJ1-5, with TRBD1 identical over 8 bases. The CDR3 is made up of 15 amino acids. V lost 5 bases to trimming and J lost 2 bases; unmatched junction nucleotides: 5. Germline values: CDR1 SNHLY, CDR2 FYNNEI.

This chain joins TRBV28 and TRBJ1-2; 7 bases match TRBD1. Germline V gene lookup returns CDR1 MDHEN and CDR2 SYDVKM. V shed 1 base, J shed 2 bases, and the junction held 7 bases outside the gene matches. The length of the CDR3 is 16 residues. CDR3 in amino acids: CASSLLGQLPNYGYTF. CDR3 sequence (DNA): TGTGCCAGCAGTTTATTGGGACAGCTCCCCAACTATGGCTACACCTTC.

V usage is TRBV5-1 and J usage is TRBJ2-5, with TRBD1 as a possible D gene (6 bases). V was shortened by 1 base and J by 0 bases, with 10 bases between the two germline ends. Germline CDR1 reads SGHRS; CDR2 reads YFSETQ. CDR3 length: 15 residues. DNA for the CDR3: TGCGCCAGCAGCTTGCCTACAGGGAACCAAGAGACCCAGTACTTC. Translated, it gives CASSLPTGNQETQYF.

The V gene is TRBV4-1, the J gene TRBJ2-5; D is tentatively TRBD1 or TRBD2 (6 bases each). The CDR3 consists of 15 residues. In germline, CDR1 is MGHRA, CDR2 YSYEKL. V dropped 1 base and J dropped 7 bases, with 16 bases sitting between them. The CDR3 DNA sequence: TGCGCCAGCAGCCAAGGTGGGGGGCGGAAAGGGACCCAGTACTTC. This gives the protein CASSQGGGRKGTQYF.

The rearrangement joins TRBV14 to TRBJ2-1, with a tentative D call TRBD2 (5 bases). V lost 4 bases and J 1 base, leaving 11 bases between the germline ends. Germline assignment: CDR1 SGHDN and CDR2 FVKESK. The CDR3 has 15 amino acids. CDR3 nucleotides: TGTGCCAGCAGCCCCGCTAGCATTTCCTACAATGAGCAGTTCTTC. Translated: CASSPASISYNEQFF.

The table lists this clone with a count of one. The chain uses TRBV6-5 and TRBJ1-6, with 9 bases aligning to TRBD1. J gave up 7 bases and V 4 bases, and 8 bases lay outside the gene matches. CDR3 length: 16 residues. Germline V gives CDR1 MNHEY, CDR2 SVGAGI. CDR3 nucleotides: TGTGCCAGCAGTTCAGGACAGGGGAGAGAGAATTCACCCCTCCACTTT. Amino acids: CASSSGQGRENSPLHF.

This chain joins TRBV7-2 and TRBJ2-2; possibly TRBD1 for D (5 bases). There are 14 residues in the CDR3. Germline CDR1 reads SGHTA; CDR2 reads FQGNSA. V was pared by 3 bases and J by 4 bases, with 9 bases between. For the CDR3, the DNA is TGTGCCAGCAGCTTCCGACAGAGCACCGGGGAGCTGTTTTTT. Amino acid sequence: CASSFRQSTGELFF.

This sequence joins TRBV4-3 and TRBJ1-3; no reliable D call. CDR3 length equals 13 residues. Germline V CDR1 and CDR2: LGHNA, YSLEER. V lost 0 bases to trimming and J lost 11 bases, with 11 bases between them. The CDR3 spells CASSQDLGWAIYF. DNA of the CDR3: TGCGCCAGCAGCCAAGATCTTGGATGGGCCATATATTTT.

The chain carries TRBV19 and TRBJ1-2; TRBD1 matches 10 bases. Trimming took 6 bases from V and 8 from J; bases not matched to a gene: 9. Per the germline V gene, CDR1 is LNHDA and CDR2 is SQIVND (reference sequence). CDR3 length equals 14 residues. The CDR3 DNA follows: TGTGCCAGTAGGGATGGACAGGGGGGTTCGGGCTACACCTTC. This encodes CASRDGQGGSGYTF.

Points on this clone: Other DNA variants within this sample encode the same CDR3. V and J are TRBV4-1 and TRBJ1-6; 7 positions agree with TRBD1. V was pared by 1 base and J by 7 bases, with 1 base of the junction left unmatched. The V gene's germline CDR1 is MGHRA and CDR2 YSYEKL. This CDR3 comprises 14 residues. Here the CDR3 reads CASSQVRGNSPLHF. CDR3 coding DNA: TGCGCCAGCAGCCAAGTCAGGGGGAATTCACCCCTCCACTTT.

This clone appeared a single time. The chain is built from TRBV30 and TRBJ2-5; D might be TRBD1 (5 bases). Trimming took 0 bases from V and 4 from J, leaving 9 bases between them. The CDR3 sequence is 13 residues long. CDR1 and CDR2 from the germline V gene are GTSNPN and SVGIG (reference sequence). The CDR3 sequence: CAWSVGTGETQYF. The CDR3 DNA follows: TGTGCCTGGAGTGTAGGAACAGGAGAGACCCAGTACTTC.

This rearrangement joins TRBV2 to TRBJ1-1; 8 bases agree with TRBD1. J was trimmed by 4 bases and V by 3 bases; bases with no gene match: 4. The CDR3 is 14 amino acids. Germline-derived CDR1 and CDR2 are SNHLY and FYNNEI. CDR3 nucleotide sequence: TGTGCCAGCAGTGACCAGGGGGCCGGCACTGAAGCTTTCTTT. It specifies CASSDQGAGTEAFF.

The genes are TRBV10-3 and TRBJ1-1; TRBD1 matches at 9 bases. Trimming took 4 bases from V and 4 from J; bases not matched to a gene: 10. Germline V gives CDR1 ENHRY, CDR2 SYGVKD. The CDR3 extends over 16 amino acids. The CDR3 loop reads CAISGWTGEGSTEAFF. DNA of the CDR3: TGTGCCATCAGTGGCTGGACAGGGGAAGGGAGCACTGAAGCTTTCTTT.

The chain employs TRBV7-7 and TRBJ2-2; D is uncertain. The CDR3 is made up of 16 amino acids. With 1 base removed from V and 3 bases from J, the gap between germline ends came to 12 bases. Germline V gene sequence: CDR1 SSHAT, CDR2 FNYEAQ (reference sequence). CDR3 sequence: CASSLDAGGDTGELFF. The CDR3 nucleotides read TGTGCCAGCAGCTTAGATGCAGGTGGGGACACCGGGGAGCTGTTTTTT.

This chain links TRBV7-2 with TRBJ1-6; TRBD1 matches at 8 bases. With V trimmed by 4 bases and J by 10 bases, 6 bases remained unmatched. The CDR3 covers 14 residues. Germline V gene data show CDR1 as SGHTA and CDR2 as FQGNSA. The CDR3 DNA sequence: TGTGCCAGCAGCTCGACAGGGGCCTACTCACCCCTCCACTTT. Its translation: CASSSTGAYSPLHF. The whole variable domain, filled in from reference TRBV7-2 and TRBJ1-6, reads GAGVSQSPSNKVTEKGKDVELRCDPISGHTALYWYRQSLGQGLEFLIYFQGNSAPDKSGLPSDRFSAERTGGSVSTLTIQRTQQEDSAVYLCASSSTGAYSPLHFGNGTRLTVT.